The T cell receptor (beta chain) described here comes from a study of tumor and adjacent non-tumor tissue in lung cancer. Findings and caveats of the study: Tumor repertoires had a smaller top 100 clone share than normal lung.

A modified ARM-PCR protocol with three rounds of nested PCR amplified TCRbeta. TCRdb recomputed calls from the multiplex PCR reads with MiXCR, one row per CDR3 protein. The data contain 95,000 to 150,000 distinct CDR3 sequences, approximately 66% of them singletons. The CDR3 consists of 13 residues. The J segment lost 4 bases and the V segment lost 6 bases, leaving 6 bases of the junction unmatched. Germline CDR1 reads DFQATT; CDR2 reads SNEGSKA (reference sequence). RNA was extracted from bulk tissue without any cell sorting. This clonotype was seen ten or more times. Its specificity is unknown. This chain uses TRBV20-1 with TRBJ1-2; 9 bases agree with TRBD1. This TCR came from a man younger than 40 with non-small cell lung cancer. The sequenced sample consisted of lung tumor tissue. DNA for the CDR3: TGCAGTGCCTGGACAGGGGTGAGCTATGGCTACACCTTC. It is translated as CSAWTGVSYGYTF.